Following are 28 T cell receptor beta chains from one sample sequenced in a study of shared clonotypes between healthy human individuals. Repertoires were generated with immunoSEQ multiplex PCR, while TCRdb's copy carries only in-frame clones and drops some. Of about 2.4 million clones detected, 90% to 95% appear once; the ten largest clones hold about 0.39%. The sample consisted of naive CD4+ T cells from PBMCs. Noted subset: CD45RA+ positively selected. Every receptor here comes from a man between 18 and 35 years old in good health. Some clones in this sample may be carry-over from other donors' samples.

Worth noting for this clone: The same CDR3 also results from other DNA sequences found in this sample. This chain connects TRBV18 to TRBJ1-1; D is uncertain. V lost 4 bases and J lost 1, with 7 bases in between. This CDR3 contains 13 residues. Germline-derived CDR1 and CDR2 are KGHSH and LQKENI. This CDR3 is CASSQGENTEAFF. The CDR3 nucleotides are TGTGCCAGCTCACAGGGCGAGAACACTGAAGCTTTCTTT.

This sequence joins TRBV28 and TRBJ1-1; tentative D call: TRBD1 (6 bases). Germline V CDR1 and CDR2: MDHEN, SYDVKM. V was trimmed by 6 bases and J by 6 bases, leaving 20 bases between them. The CDR3 totals 15 residues. The CDR3: CASRRAGQGTAEAFF. CDR3 DNA: TGTGCCAGCAGGAGGGCAGGGCAGGGGACTGCTGAAGCTTTCTTT.

The CDR3, as DNA: TGTGCCAGCAGCTTAGGTAGTCAAGCGGGCCAAGAGACCCAGTACTTC. Its protein is CASSLGSQAGQETQYF. The chain couples TRBV7-3 to TRBJ2-5; weak D call: TRBD2 (6 bases). V lost 2 bases, J lost 1 base, and 14 bases lay in between. CDR1 and CDR2 from the germline V gene are SGHTA and FQGTGA. The CDR3 loop spans 16 amino acids.

The table lists this clone with a few counts. Other DNA sequences in the same sample also yield this CDR3. V is TRBV5-1 and J is TRBJ1-1; perhaps TRBD1 as D (6 bases). Trimming cost V 0 bases and J 3 bases, with 6 bases left between them. The CDR3 length is 13 residues. CDR1 is SGHRS, CDR2 YFSETQ, per germline. The CDR3 spells CASSLAGDTEAFF. CDR3 DNA: TGCGCCAGCAGCTTGGCAGGGGACACTGAAGCTTTCTTT.

This CDR3 reads CASSSFDGTSVFYEQYF. The CDR3 nucleotides are TGTGCCAGCAGCTCTTTCGACGGGACTAGCGTTTTTTACGAGCAGTACTTC. The V call is TRBV7-9, the J call TRBJ2-7, with 10 bases aligning to TRBD2. Germline CDR1 is SEHNR and CDR2 is FQNEAQ (reference sequence). The V segment lost 4 bases and the J segment 4 bases; nucleotides outside the gene matches: 13. The length of the CDR3 is 17 residues.

This CDR3 is CASSPPWRNEQYF. For the CDR3, the DNA is TGTGCCAGCAGTCCCCCCTGGAGGAACGAGCAGTACTTC. V is TRBV28 and J is TRBJ2-7; D might be TRBD2 (5 bases). Trimming removed 5 bases from V and 5 bases from J, with 13 bases in between. Germline V gene sequence: CDR1 MDHEN, CDR2 SYDVKM. The CDR3 runs to 13 residues.

The V call is TRBV15, the J call TRBJ2-2; the D is unclear. The V end was cut by 0 bases, the J end by 1 base, with 6 bases between. This CDR3 is 15 amino acids long. CDR1 and CDR2 from the germline V gene are LNHNV and YYDKDF (reference sequence). The DNA of the CDR3 is TGTGCCACCAGCAGAGATCAACGGAACACCGGGGAGCTGTTTTTT. It is translated as CATSRDQRNTGELFF. The whole variable domain, filled in from reference TRBV15 and TRBJ2-2, reads DAMVIQNPRYQVTQFGKPVTLSCSQTLNHNVMYWYQQKSSQAPKLLFHYYDKDFNNEADTPDNFQSRRPNTSFCFLDIRSPGLGDTAMYLCATSRDQRNTGELFFGEGSRLTVL.

This clone appeared once. The chain carries TRBV5-6 and TRBJ2-7; TRBD2 agrees at 9 bases. V shed 0 bases and J 6 bases; nucleotides not matched to a gene: 16. The length of the CDR3 is 18 residues. Germline loops: CDR1 SGHDT, CDR2 YYEEEE. CDR3 DNA sequence: TGTGCCAGCAGCTTGGTCCGGGGGGATCAAGCGGGAGGTCGCGAGCAGTACTTC. This translates into CASSLVRGDQAGGREQYF.

The rearrangement uses TRBV5-1 and TRBJ1-4, with D unclear. The CDR3 loop spans 15 amino acids. V was pared by 0 bases and J by 2 bases, with 8 bases between. CDR1 is SGHRS and CDR2 is YFSETQ in the germline V gene. The CDR3: CASSLAGLTNEKLFF. The CDR3 bases are TGCGCCAGCAGCTTGGCCGGGTTGACTAATGAAAAACTGTTTTTT.

The rearrangement uses TRBV6-4 and TRBJ2-5, with D perhaps matching TRBD2 (6 bases). The CDR3 is 13 amino acids. Germline values: CDR1 MRHNA, CDR2 SNTAGT. Trimming left V 9 bases short and J 5 bases short, with 16 bases between. CDR3 nucleotide sequence: TGTGCCAGGGACATGGGACTGTTGGAGACCCAGTACTTC. Protein: CARDMGLLETQYF.

The chain is built from TRBV5-1 and TRBJ2-7; TRBD1 or TRBD2 may be the D gene (6 bases each). This CDR3 is 15 amino acids long. Trimming removed 7 bases at V and 2 bases at J, with 19 bases between. Germline CDR1 and CDR2: SGHRS and YFSETQ. The CDR3 reads CASRTNRDTTYEQYF. The DNA of the CDR3 is TGCGCCAGCCGGACTAACCGGGACACAACCTACGAGCAGTACTTC.

The chain recombines TRBV27 with TRBJ2-1; 9 positions agree with TRBD1. Germline V gene sequence: CDR1 MNHEY, CDR2 SMNVEV (reference sequence). J was trimmed by 10 bases and V by 2 bases; bases with no gene match: 15. This CDR3 is 17 amino acids long. The DNA for the CDR3 is TGTGCCAGCAGTTTAAAAGTAGGGGACAGGGTGGGGATGGAGCAGTTCTTC. Its protein is CASSLKVGDRVGMEQFF.

The chain joins TRBV7-2 to TRBJ2-7, with TRBD2 matching 7 bases. Germline CDR1 and CDR2: SGHTA and FQGNSA. J was trimmed by 3 bases and V by 5 bases; bases with no gene match: 10. The CDR3 extends over 15 amino acids. The CDR3 DNA sequence: TGTGCCAGCAGCCTAGAGAGCGGGGCCGTCTACGAGCAGTACTTC. This translates into CASSLESGAVYEQYF.

This chain connects TRBV5-6 to TRBJ2-7, with unresolved D. V was trimmed by 1 base and J by 2 bases, leaving 7 bases between them. The CDR3 loop spans 13 amino acids. In germline, CDR1 is SGHDT, CDR2 YYEEEE. The CDR3 sequence is CASSLRSAYEQYF. CDR3 sequence (DNA): TGTGCCAGCAGCTTGCGGTCAGCCTACGAGCAGTACTTC.

V usage is TRBV27 and J usage is TRBJ1-1, with D unclear. The CDR3 consists of 14 residues. Per the germline V gene, CDR1 is MNHEY and CDR2 is SMNVEV (reference sequence). Between the trimmed V and J ends, which lost 6 bases and 5 bases, there was a span of 16 bases. CDR3 DNA: TGTGCCAGCAGCCCACGGGAATTCGGGACTGAAGCTTTCTTT. Translated, it gives CASSPREFGTEAFF.

This sequence joins TRBV4-1 and TRBJ2-3; the match to TRBD2 covers 10 bases. The V segment lost 2 bases and the J segment 4 bases; nucleotides outside the gene matches: 6. The germline gives CDR1 MGHRA, CDR2 YSYEKL. CDR3 length: 16 amino acids. The CDR3 reads CASSQSSGRSPDTQYF. In DNA, the CDR3 is TGCGCCAGCAGCCAAAGTAGCGGGAGGAGCCCAGATACGCAGTATTTT.

Note on this clone: This sample includes further DNA sequences coding for the same CDR3. CDR3 bases: TGCGCCAGCAGCCCCCGGACTAGCGGGTCCTACGAGCAGTACTTC. The encoded protein is CASSPRTSGSYEQYF. J is TRBJ2-7 and V is TRBV5-1; 11 bases line up with TRBD2. This CDR3 comprises 15 residues. Germline CDR1 is SGHRS and CDR2 is YFSETQ. Trimming at V came to 4 bases and at J to 1 base, leaving 4 bases not matched to a gene.

This chain uses TRBV7-8 with TRBJ1-1, with D unclear. Trimming cost V 4 bases and J 1 base, with 7 bases left between them. The CDR3 spans 13 residues. CDR1 is SGHVS and CDR2 is FQNEAQ in the germline V gene. CDR3 amino acids: CASSSQENTEAFF. The DNA for the CDR3 is TGTGCCAGCAGCTCTCAGGAGAACACTGAAGCTTTCTTT.

This chain connects TRBV11-3 to TRBJ2-7; no clear D gene. The CDR3 is made up of 15 amino acids. Trimming stripped 1 base from V and 2 bases from J, with 12 bases between. The germline CDR1 and CDR2 sequences are SGHNT and YENEEA. CDR3 DNA sequence: TGTGCCAGCAGCTTAGGGTCAAGCGCTGCCTACGAGCAGTACTTC. Protein sequence: CASSLGSSAAYEQYF.

The V call is TRBV19, the J call TRBJ2-1; the match to TRBD2 covers 14 bases. The germline gives CDR1 LNHDA, CDR2 SQIVND (reference sequence). The trim removed 5 bases at V and 6 bases at J, leaving 3 bases unmatched. The CDR3 is 15 amino acids. DNA for the CDR3: TGTGCCAGTAGTCCTGGGACTAGCGGGAGCAATGAGCAGTTCTTC. Its protein is CASSPGTSGSNEQFF.

The rearrangement joins TRBV29-1 to TRBJ1-5, with D uncertain. The CDR3 covers 15 residues. Germline CDR1 reads SQVTM; CDR2 reads ANQGSEA. Trimming stripped 6 bases from V and 0 bases from J, with 15 bases between. The CDR3 here is CSVRRSRDSNQPQHF. CDR3 DNA sequence: TGCAGCGTCCGAAGGAGTAGGGATAGCAATCAGCCCCAGCATTTT. Combining the CDR3 with reference TRBV29-1 and TRBJ1-5 gives the whole variable domain SAVISQKPSRDICQRGTSLTIQCQVDSQVTMMFWYRQQPGQSLTLIATANQGSEATYESGFVIDKFPISRPNLTFSTLTVSNMSPEDSSIYLCSVRRSRDSNQPQHFGDGTRLSIL.

V gene TRBV7-2 combines with J gene TRBJ2-3, with no clear D. The CDR3 runs 13 residues. V gave up 5 bases and J gave up 8 bases, with 14 bases separating them. Germline V gives CDR1 SGHTA, CDR2 FQGNSA. The CDR3 sequence is CASSPSRGTTQYF. CDR3 in DNA: TGTGCCAGCAGCCCTTCCCGCGGCACTACGCAGTATTTT.

Worth noting for this clone: Other DNA sequences in this sample translate to the same CDR3. The V gene is TRBV2, the J gene TRBJ2-1, with 10 bases lining up with TRBD2. The length of the CDR3 is 15 residues. The germline CDR1 and CDR2 sequences are SNHLY and FYNNEI. After removal of 4 bases from V and 1 base from J, the junction contained 1 base not matched to a gene. The CDR3 loop reads CASSGTSGSYNEQFF. The CDR3 coding sequence is TGTGCCAGCAGTGGGACTAGCGGTTCCTACAATGAGCAGTTCTTC.

V and J are TRBV14 and TRBJ2-1; D might be TRBD2 (5 bases). V lost 2 bases, J lost 6 bases, and 23 bases lay in between. Germline V gene lookup returns CDR1 SGHDN and CDR2 FVKESK. The CDR3 runs 18 residues. The CDR3 coding sequence is TGTGCCAGCAGCCAAAGGACCGGCCGGGAAGGGCCTAGCAATGAGCAGTTCTTC. Protein sequence: CASSQRTGREGPSNEQFF.

The chain has TRBV2 and TRBJ2-7; D might be TRBD1 (6 bases). Trimming stripped 6 bases from V and 6 bases from J, with 15 bases between. CDR1 and CDR2 (germline): SNHLY, FYNNEI. This CDR3 region has 13 residues. Here the CDR3 DNA reads TGTGCCAGCAGCGCAAATTTACAGGGCGAGCAGTACTTC. Translated, it gives CASSANLQGEQYF.

This clone was counted a few times. This chain links TRBV7-9 with TRBJ1-1; D is uncertain. This CDR3 is built from 14 residues. CDR1 and CDR2 from the germline V gene are SEHNR and FQNEAQ (reference sequence). Trimming removed 6 bases at V and 2 bases at J, with 13 bases between. The CDR3 protein is CASRSIRSNTEAFF. The CDR3 DNA is TGTGCCAGCAGGTCGATCCGTTCTAACACTGAAGCTTTCTTT.

The genes are TRBV4-3 and TRBJ2-2; 8 bases are shared with TRBD1. This CDR3 has 15 amino acids. Germline V gives CDR1 LGHNA, CDR2 YSLEER. V lost 2 bases and J lost 7; bases outside the gene matches: 6. CDR3 protein: CASSQTGGLGGELFF. The CDR3 bases are TGCGCCAGCAGCCAAACAGGGGGTCTTGGCGGGGAGCTGTTTTTT.

The J gene is TRBJ2-1, the V gene TRBV15; 11 positions match TRBD1. V was pared by 3 bases and J by 8 bases, with 3 bases of the junction left unmatched. From germline, CDR1 is LNHNV and CDR2 YYDKDF (reference sequence). The CDR3 has 14 amino acids. The CDR3 DNA follows: TGTGCCACCAGCAGGCCGGGACAGGGGGATGAGCAGTTCTTC. Translating gives CATSRPGQGDEQFF.